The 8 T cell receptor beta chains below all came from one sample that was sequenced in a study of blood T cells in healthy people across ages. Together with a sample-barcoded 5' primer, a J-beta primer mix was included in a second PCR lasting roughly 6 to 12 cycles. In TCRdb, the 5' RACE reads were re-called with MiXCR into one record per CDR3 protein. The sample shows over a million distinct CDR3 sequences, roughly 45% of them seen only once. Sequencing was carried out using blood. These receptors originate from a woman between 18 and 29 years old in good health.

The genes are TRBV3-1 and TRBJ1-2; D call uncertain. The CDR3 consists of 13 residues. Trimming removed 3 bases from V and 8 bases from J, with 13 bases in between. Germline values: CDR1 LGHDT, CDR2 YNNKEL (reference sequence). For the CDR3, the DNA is TGTGCCAGCAGCCACCTCGGAAATGACGGCTACACCTTC. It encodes CASSHLGNDGYTF.

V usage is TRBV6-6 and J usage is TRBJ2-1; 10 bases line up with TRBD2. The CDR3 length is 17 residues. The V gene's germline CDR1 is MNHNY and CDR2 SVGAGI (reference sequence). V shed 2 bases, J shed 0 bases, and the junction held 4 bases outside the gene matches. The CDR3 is CASSYQLAGGSYNEQFF. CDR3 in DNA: TGTGCCAGCAGTTACCAATTAGCGGGAGGCTCCTACAATGAGCAGTTCTTC.

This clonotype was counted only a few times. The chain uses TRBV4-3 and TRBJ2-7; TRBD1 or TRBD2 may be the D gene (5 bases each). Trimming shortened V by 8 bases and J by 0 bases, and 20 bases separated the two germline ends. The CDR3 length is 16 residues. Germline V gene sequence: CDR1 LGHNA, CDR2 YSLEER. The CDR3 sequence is CASQEVHGTSSYEQYF. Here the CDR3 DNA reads TGCGCCAGCCAAGAGGTCCATGGGACCAGCTCCTACGAGCAGTACTTC.

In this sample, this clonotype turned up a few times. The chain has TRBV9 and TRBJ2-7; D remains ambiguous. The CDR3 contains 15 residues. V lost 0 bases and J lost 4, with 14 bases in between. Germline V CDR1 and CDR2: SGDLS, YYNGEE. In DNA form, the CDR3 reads TGTGCCAGCAGCGTAGAATCGGTAGGACCTTACGAGCAGTACTTC. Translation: CASSVESVGPYEQYF.

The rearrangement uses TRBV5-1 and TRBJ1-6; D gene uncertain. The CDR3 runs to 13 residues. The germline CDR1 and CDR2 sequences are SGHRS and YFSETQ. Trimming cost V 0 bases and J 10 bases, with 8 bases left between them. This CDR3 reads CASSLDSRSPLHF. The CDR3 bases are TGCGCCAGCAGCTTGGATTCTCGATCACCCCTCCACTTT.

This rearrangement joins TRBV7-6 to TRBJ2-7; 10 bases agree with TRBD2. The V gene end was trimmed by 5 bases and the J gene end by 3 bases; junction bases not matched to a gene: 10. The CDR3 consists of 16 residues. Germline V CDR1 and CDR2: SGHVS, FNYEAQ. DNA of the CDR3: TGTGCCAGCAGCCCAGCTAGCGGGAGAACGGTCTACGAGCAGTACTTC. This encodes CASSPASGRTVYEQYF.

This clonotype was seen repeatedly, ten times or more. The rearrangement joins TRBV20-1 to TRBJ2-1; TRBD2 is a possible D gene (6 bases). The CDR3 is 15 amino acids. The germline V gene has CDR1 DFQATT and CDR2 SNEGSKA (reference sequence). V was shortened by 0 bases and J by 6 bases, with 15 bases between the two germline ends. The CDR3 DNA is TGCAGTGCTAGAGATGTTGTGACTAGGGTCAATGAGCAGTTCTTC. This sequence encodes CSARDVVTRVNEQFF.

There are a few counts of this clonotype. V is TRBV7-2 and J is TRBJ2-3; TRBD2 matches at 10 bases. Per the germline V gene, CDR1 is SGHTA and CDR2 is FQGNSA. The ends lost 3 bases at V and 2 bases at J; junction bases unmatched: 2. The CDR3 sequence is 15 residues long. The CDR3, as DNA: TGTGCCAGCAGCTTCGGACTAGCGGCCACAGATACGCAGTATTTT. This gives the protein CASSFGLAATDTQYF.